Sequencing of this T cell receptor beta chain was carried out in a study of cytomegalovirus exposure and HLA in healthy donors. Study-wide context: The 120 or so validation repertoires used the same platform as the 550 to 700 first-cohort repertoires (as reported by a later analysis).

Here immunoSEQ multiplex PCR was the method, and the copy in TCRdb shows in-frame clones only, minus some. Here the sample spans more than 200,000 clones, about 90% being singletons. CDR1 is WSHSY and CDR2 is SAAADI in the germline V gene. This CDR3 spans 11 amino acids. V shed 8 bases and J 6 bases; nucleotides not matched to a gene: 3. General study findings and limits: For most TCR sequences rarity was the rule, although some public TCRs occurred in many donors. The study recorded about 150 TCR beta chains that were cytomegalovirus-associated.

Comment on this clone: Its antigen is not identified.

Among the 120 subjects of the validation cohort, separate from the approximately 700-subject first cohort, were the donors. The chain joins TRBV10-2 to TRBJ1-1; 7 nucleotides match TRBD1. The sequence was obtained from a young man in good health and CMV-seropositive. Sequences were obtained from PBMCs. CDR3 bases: TGCGCCAGCCAAGGGGGCTCTGAAGCTTTCTTT. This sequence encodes CASQGGSEAFF.